The T cell receptor (beta chain) described here comes from a study of T cells in Graves' hyperthyroidism and ophthalmopathy. About the study: Peripheral blood was drawn at first diagnosis, prior to all treatment.

Fresh peripheral blood, roughly 9.8 ml of it, supplied the PBMCs. This clonotype has ten or more counts. Trimming took 4 bases from V and 2 from J; bases not matched to a gene: 7. The length of the CDR3 is 15 residues. The germline gives CDR1 SGHAT, CDR2 FQNNGV. Amplification targeted TCR beta CDR3 regions from RNA transcripts. RT-PCR in the first round (using the HTBI primer set) targeted the TCR CDR3. TCRdb reanalysed the multiplex PCR reads using MiXCR and keeps one entry per CDR3 protein. Seen here are fewer than 250,000 distinct CDR3 sequences, roughly 17% observed once, and the top ten hold 28%. This receptor was taken from a woman between 18 and 29 years old with Graves' ophthalmopathy. The J gene is TRBJ2-7, the V gene TRBV11-2, with TRBD1 identical over 8 bases. The material sequenced was blood. The CDR3 region has the DNA TGTGCCAGCAGCTCCCTGGACAGGGTCACCTACGAGCAGTACTTC. Its translation: CASSSLDRVTYEQYF.